These 7 T cell receptor beta chains were all obtained from the same sample, sequenced in a study of blood T cell repertoires in COVID-19. Produced via immunoSEQ multiplex PCR; TCRdb's table is partial and in-frame only. The sample includes 200,000 or so clones, 85% to 90% of them seen just once. The specimen sequenced was peripheral blood. The receptors stem from an elderly man with acute or convalescent COVID-19.

The J gene is TRBJ2-5, the V gene TRBV25-1; D might be TRBD2 (5 bases). V dropped 2 bases and J dropped 0 bases, with 10 bases sitting between them. CDR1 and CDR2 from the germline V gene are MGHDK and SYGVNS. The CDR3 is 15 amino acids. Here the CDR3 reads CASSEEGSYQETQYF. CDR3 DNA sequence: TGTGCCAGCAGTGAAGAGGGCAGTTACCAAGAGACCCAGTACTTC. The whole variable domain, filled in from reference TRBV25-1 and TRBJ2-5, reads EADIYQTPRYLVIGTGKKITLECSQTMGHDKMYWYQQDPGMELHLIHYSYGVNSTEKGDLSSESTVSRIRTEHFPLTLESARPSHTSQYLCASSEEGSYQETQYFGPGTRLLVL.

V and J are TRBV28 and TRBJ2-7; 8 bases map to TRBD1. CDR1 is MDHEN and CDR2 is SYDVKM in the germline V gene. The CDR3 consists of 15 residues. Trimming removed 4 bases from V and 2 bases from J; junction bases left unmatched: 7. The chain's CDR3 is CASSSPNRGAYEQYF. CDR3 DNA sequence: TGTGCCAGCAGTTCGCCAAACAGGGGGGCCTACGAGCAGTACTTC.

The sample holds a few counts of this clone. The chain has TRBV28 and TRBJ2-7, with D tentatively TRBD1 (6 bases). CDR1 is MDHEN and CDR2 is SYDVKM in the germline V gene. The CDR3 is 13 amino acids. V was trimmed by 7 bases and J by 0 bases, leaving 10 bases between them. The CDR3: CASKRQASYEQYF. CDR3 DNA: TGTGCCAGCAAAAGACAGGCCTCCTACGAGCAGTACTTC. Based on the CDR3 plus reference TRBV28 and TRBJ2-7, the full variable domain is DVKVTQSSRYLVKRTGEKVFLECVQDMDHENMFWYRQDPGLGLRLIYFSYDVKMKEKGDIPEGYSVSREKKERFSLILESASTNQTSMYLCASKRQASYEQYFGPGTRLTVT.

The V gene is TRBV25-1, the J gene TRBJ2-3, with a possible D match to TRBD1 (5 bases). The CDR3 spans 16 residues. Deletions cut 2 bases from V and 3 bases from J, with 15 bases between. Germline V gene lookup returns CDR1 MGHDK and CDR2 SYGVNS. DNA of the CDR3: TGTGCCAGCAGTGAAGTTACAGGCCTTCCTACAGATACGCAGTATTTT. It specifies CASSEVTGLPTDTQYF.

This clone was counted between two and nine times. The rearrangement joins TRBV5-4 to TRBJ1-1; D call uncertain. The CDR3 is 13 residues long. With 6 bases removed from V and 0 bases from J, the gap between germline ends came to 9 bases. Per the germline V gene, CDR1 is SGHNT and CDR2 is YYREEE (reference sequence). The CDR3 DNA sequence: TGTGCCAGCAACGGAGAAATGAACACTGAAGCTTTCTTT. It yields the protein CASNGEMNTEAFF.

The genes are TRBV3-1 (or the pseudogene TRBV3-2) and TRBJ2-2; a weak D match, TRBD1 (5 bases). Germline-derived CDR1 and CDR2 are LGHDT and YNNKEL (reference sequence). This CDR3 has 11 residues. V was pared by 8 bases and J by 5 bases, with 6 bases between. The CDR3: CASYRTGELFF. The DNA for the CDR3 is TGTGCCAGCTACAGGACCGGGGAGCTGTTTTTT.

This sequence joins TRBV29-1 and TRBJ1-2; D is perhaps TRBD1 (5 bases). The CDR3 sequence is 13 residues long. The germline gives CDR1 SQVTM, CDR2 ANQGSEA. Trimming took 4 bases from V and 8 from J, leaving 17 bases between them. The CDR3 reads CSVGTLRQLGYTF. In DNA, the CDR3 is TGCAGCGTTGGGACCCTCAGACAGCTAGGCTACACCTTC.